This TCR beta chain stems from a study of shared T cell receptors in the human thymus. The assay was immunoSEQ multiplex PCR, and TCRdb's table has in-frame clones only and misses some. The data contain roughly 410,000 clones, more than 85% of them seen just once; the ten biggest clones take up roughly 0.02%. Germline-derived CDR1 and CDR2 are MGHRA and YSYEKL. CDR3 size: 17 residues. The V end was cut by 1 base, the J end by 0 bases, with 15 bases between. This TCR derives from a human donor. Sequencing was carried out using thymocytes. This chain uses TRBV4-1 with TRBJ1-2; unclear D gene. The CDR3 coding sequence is TGCGCCAGCAGCCAAGGGGGTGGAGCCCTCGCTAACTATGGCTACACCTTC. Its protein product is CASSQGGGALANYGYTF.